This T cell receptor (beta chain) stems from a study of blood T cell repertoires in COVID-19. Assay: immunoSEQ multiplex PCR; the TCRdb copy retains only in-frame clones and omits some. Here the sample spans 200,000 to 300,000 clones, 80% to 90% being singletons. The clonotype comes from a man aged 40-55 years who had recovered from COVID-19. Sequencing was performed on peripheral blood.

The CDR3 is CASSRAGWSYEQYF. The CDR3 DNA is TGTGCCAGCAGCCGCGCGGGGTGGTCCTACGAGCAGTACTTC. The J gene is TRBJ2-7, the V gene TRBV7-2; perhaps TRBD2 as D (6 bases). The CDR3 has 14 residues. V lost 5 bases and J 1 base, leaving 12 bases between the germline ends. The germline V gene encodes CDR1 SGHTA and CDR2 FQGNSA. Supplemented by reference TRBV7-2 and TRBJ2-7, the full variable domain reads GAGVSQSPSNKVTEKGKDVELRCDPISGHTALYWYRQSLGQGLEFLIYFQGNSAPDKSGLPSDRFSAERTGGSVSTLTIQRTQQEDSAVYLCASSRAGWSYEQYFGPGTRLTVT.